This T cell receptor beta chain appears in the sequencing data of a study of T cell responses to AZD1222 COVID-19 vaccine. The CDR3 runs 14 residues. V was cut by 1 base and J by 8 bases, with 14 bases left in between. Germline loops: CDR1 LNHDA, CDR2 SQIVND (reference sequence). Study observations and caveats: With two AZD1222 doses given, Spike-specific TCR breadth and depth both rose. Sampling captured repertoires only after the peak T cell response. Just five to seven AZD1222 recipients tested seropositive at baseline. Most donors were white British, females outnumbered males, and clonal diversity was possibly underestimated.

As for this clone: Its antigen remains unidentified.

The repertoire was sequenced with immunoSEQ multiplex PCR; TCRdb's copy has only in-frame clones and lacks some. The data show 90,000 to 150,000 clones, around 92% seen once. The chain carries TRBV19 and TRBJ1-2; tentative D call: TRBD1 (6 bases). The material was peripheral blood, obtained 28 days after the second AZD1222 dose. The receptor was derived from an adult who received the AZD1222 COVID-19 vaccine. The CDR3 loop is CASSIGGRDNGYTF. CDR3 sequence (DNA): TGTGCCAGTAGTATAGGCGGCAGGGACAACGGCTACACCTTC.